These 23 T cell receptor beta chains were all obtained from the same sample, sequenced in a study of cytotoxic CD8 clonotypes in ibrutinib-treated CLL. Generated by immunoSEQ multiplex PCR, the TCRdb table keeps only in-frame clones and is missing some. In the table there are a few thousand clones, approximately 73% of which are singletons. The material sequenced was PBMCs, taken before ibrutinib treatment. Receptors were obtained from a human donor with chronic lymphocytic leukemia.

The rearrangement links TRBV27 to TRBJ2-5; D unclear. The germline gives CDR1 MNHEY, CDR2 SMNVEV (reference sequence). Trimming shortened V by 5 bases and J by 0 bases, and 10 bases separated the two germline ends. The CDR3 totals 14 residues. The CDR3 nucleotides read TGTGCCAGCAGTCTCGAGGCCCACCAAGAGACCCAGTACTTC. Its translation: CASSLEAHQETQYF.

The gene calls are TRBV4-3 and TRBJ2-1; D may be TRBD2 (5 bases). Germline CDR1 LGHNA, CDR2 YSLEER. V lost 2 bases to trimming and J lost 0 bases, with 14 bases between them. This CDR3 is 17 amino acids long. The CDR3 sequence: CASSQSLGLSSYNEQFF. The CDR3 DNA is TGCGCCAGCAGCCAATCACTAGGATTAAGCTCCTACAATGAGCAGTTCTTC.

The chain couples TRBV27 to TRBJ1-1; D gene ambiguous. This CDR3 has 13 residues. Germline CDR1 and CDR2: MNHEY and SMNVEV (reference sequence). Trimming cost V 4 bases and J 1 base, with 7 bases left between them. Here the CDR3 reads CASSWAGNTEAFF. DNA of the CDR3: TGTGCCAGCAGTTGGGCAGGGAACACTGAAGCTTTCTTT.

The rearrangement joins TRBV19 to TRBJ2-7; D call uncertain. V was shortened by 3 bases and J by 6 bases, with 18 bases between the two germline ends. The CDR3 sequence is 15 residues long. Germline CDR1 reads LNHDA; CDR2 reads SQIVND (reference sequence). CDR3 sequence: CASSITADSYAEQYF. The CDR3 bases are TGTGCCAGTAGTATCACAGCAGATAGCTATGCCGAGCAGTACTTC.

This chain connects TRBV6-6 to TRBJ1-2, with D hard to call. The V gene lost 7 bases and the J gene lost 6 bases, with 9 bases spanning the gap. CDR1 is MNHNY and CDR2 is SVGAGI in the germline V gene (reference sequence). The CDR3 sequence is 11 residues long. CDR3 nucleotide sequence: TGTGCCAGCATGAGCGGGAATGGCTACACCTTC. Translation: CASMSGNGYTF.

J is TRBJ1-1 and V is TRBV5-1; no reliable D call. CDR3 length: 15 amino acids. V dropped 4 bases and J dropped 8 bases, with 21 bases sitting between them. Germline assignment: CDR1 SGHRS and CDR2 YFSETQ. CDR3 in DNA: TGCGCCAGCAGCCCCCTAGCGGGCGGTGGGCTAGAAGCTTTCTTT. It translates to CASSPLAGGGLEAFF. The complete variable domain, with remaining parts taken from reference TRBV5-1 and TRBJ1-1, reads KAGVTQTPRYLIKTRGQQVTLSCSPISGHRSVSWYQQTPGQGLQFLFEYFSETQRNKGNFPGRFSGRQFSNSRSEMNVSTLELGDSALYLCASSPLAGGGLEAFFGQGTRLTVV.

CDR3 in amino acids: CASSPLDRDDSAKNIQYF. As DNA, the CDR3 is TGTGCCAGCAGTCCCTTGGACAGGGACGATAGCGCCAAAAACATTCAGTACTTC. The rearrangement joins TRBV27 to TRBJ2-4; 8 bases fit TRBD1. Trimming removed 5 bases from V and 1 base from J; junction bases left unmatched: 13. The CDR3 extends over 18 amino acids. The V gene's germline CDR1 is MNHEY and CDR2 SMNVEV (reference sequence).

Worth noting for this clone: This likely reflects a read error, since a far larger clone is one base away. The rearrangement links TRBV6-1 to TRBJ1-4, with D perhaps TRBD1 (5 bases). Looked up from germline, CDR1 is MNHNS and CDR2 is SASEGT. CDR3 length equals 16 residues. Trimming took 3 bases from V and 3 from J, leaving 14 bases between them. The CDR3 DNA sequence: TGTGCCAGCAGTGAGGGCCCACAGGTGGCTAATGAAAAACTGTTTTTT. This sequence encodes CASSEGPQVANEKLFF.

The chain uses TRBV2 and TRBJ1-4; D call uncertain. Germline-derived CDR1 and CDR2 are SNHLY and FYNNEI. V lost 7 bases and J 4 bases, leaving 10 bases between the germline ends. The CDR3 runs 13 residues. CDR3 DNA: TGTGCCAGCATTCGGATGGTTAATGAAAAACTGTTTTTT. Its translation: CASIRMVNEKLFF. Supplemented by reference TRBV2 and TRBJ1-4, the full variable domain reads EPEVTQTPSHQVTQMGQEVILRCVPISNHLYFYWYRQILGQKVEFLVSFYNNEISEKSEIFDDQFSVERPDGSNFTLKIRSTKLEDSAMYFCASIRMVNEKLFFGSGTQLSVL.

The DNA of the CDR3 is TGTGCCAGCAGCCAGGACAGGGAGAACACCGGGGAGCTGTTTTTT. Its translation: CASSQDRENTGELFF. The chain employs TRBV7-9 and TRBJ2-2, with TRBD1 matching 8 bases. Germline lookup yields CDR1 SEHNR and CDR2 FQNEAQ (reference sequence). V dropped 5 bases and J dropped 1; count of bases not matched to a gene: 3. CDR3 length: 15 residues.

In its sample, this clone ranks as medium-sized. The V and J genes are TRBV9 and TRBJ2-1; 8 positions match TRBD2. The V gene end was trimmed by 5 bases and the J gene end by 6 bases; junction bases not matched to a gene: 1. The CDR3 runs to 12 residues. Germline CDR1 is SGDLS and CDR2 is YYNGEE. The CDR3 coding sequence is TGTGCCAGCAGGGGGACTAGCAATGAGCAGTTCTTC. Translated: CASRGTSNEQFF.

The chain has TRBV6-6 and TRBJ1-1; D is uncertain. Trimming left V 6 bases short and J 1 base short, with 9 bases between. The CDR3 runs to 13 residues. In germline, CDR1 is MNHNY, CDR2 SVGAGI (reference sequence). CDR3 sequence: CASSPDWNTEAFF. The CDR3 coding sequence is TGTGCCAGCAGCCCAGACTGGAACACTGAAGCTTTCTTT.

The table lists this clone with a count of one. V and J are TRBV4-1 and TRBJ2-1; 9 nucleotides match TRBD2. Looked up from germline, CDR1 is MGHRA and CDR2 is YSYEKL. The CDR3 has 18 amino acids. V shed 2 bases and J 6 bases; nucleotides not matched to a gene: 14. CDR3 sequence: CASSQLLVGRGGLNEQFF. The CDR3 region has the DNA TGCGCCAGCAGCCAACTCCTGGTTGGGCGGGGGGGCCTCAATGAGCAGTTCTTC.

The rearrangement joins TRBV5-8 to TRBJ2-5, with a weak D call TRBD1 (6 bases). The V end was cut by 4 bases, the J end by 5 bases, with 18 bases between. The CDR3 has 15 amino acids. CDR1 and CDR2 from the germline V gene are SGHTS and YDEGEE. The CDR3 loop reads CASSPGQFPRETQYF. The CDR3 DNA is TGTGCCAGCAGCCCGGGACAATTCCCAAGGGAGACCCAGTACTTC. Supplemented by reference TRBV5-8 and TRBJ2-5, the full variable domain reads EAGVTQSPTHLIKTRGQQATLRCSPISGHTSVYWYQQALGLGLQFLLWYDEGEERNRGNFPPRFSGRQFPNYSSELNVNALELEDSALYLCASSPGQFPRETQYFGPGTRLLVL.

CDR3: CASRHPTSGGRDTQYF. CDR3 nucleotides: TGTGCCAGCAGACACCCGACTAGCGGGGGCAGGGATACGCAGTATTTT. The J gene is TRBJ2-3, the V gene TRBV7-8; 12 bases map to TRBD2. The J segment lost 6 bases and the V segment lost 6 bases, leaving 10 bases of the junction unmatched. This CDR3 spans 16 amino acids. Germline values: CDR1 SGHVS, CDR2 FQNEAQ.

V usage is TRBV2 and J usage is TRBJ2-7; D is undetermined. Looked up from germline, CDR1 is SNHLY and CDR2 is FYNNEI. The V and J ends lost 6 bases and 4 bases respectively, with 7 bases between them. The CDR3 sequence is 11 residues long. The CDR3 loop is CASSPSYEQYF. The CDR3 DNA reads TGTGCCAGCAGCCCTTCTTACGAGCAGTACTTC. Variable domain in full (rest from reference TRBV2 and TRBJ2-7): EPEVTQTPSHQVTQMGQEVILRCVPISNHLYFYWYRQILGQKVEFLVSFYNNEISEKSEIFDDQFSVERPDGSNFTLKIRSTKLEDSAMYFCASSPSYEQYFGPGTRLTVT.

This chain uses TRBV10-3 with TRBJ1-3, with 7 bases fitting TRBD1. V lost 2 bases, J lost 8 bases, and 6 bases stayed unmatched. Germline V lookup: CDR1 ENHRY, CDR2 SYGVKD. The CDR3 length is 14 residues. The CDR3 DNA follows: TGTGCCATCAGTGAGGACAGGGAACCTGACACCATATATTTT. It yields the protein CAISEDREPDTIYF.

This clone was seen only a few times. The chain joins TRBV7-9 to TRBJ2-7; no clear D gene. The length of the CDR3 is 14 residues. Trimming took off 1 base at V and 4 bases at J, with 11 bases between the two ends. Germline V gene data show CDR1 as SEHNR and CDR2 as FQNEAQ (reference sequence). CDR3: CASSLDLSGYEQYF. DNA of the CDR3: TGTGCCAGCAGCTTAGACCTCTCGGGTTACGAGCAGTACTTC.

The chain links TRBV7-9 to TRBJ1-2; D perhaps matches TRBD1 (6 bases). The V gene's germline CDR1 is SEHNR and CDR2 FQNEAQ (reference sequence). Trimming pared 5 bases from V and 4 bases from J, leaving 20 bases between. The CDR3 length is 16 residues. The DNA of the CDR3 is TGTGCCAGCAGCACCCCAGGGGCGGGGGGCTCCTATGGCTACACCTTC. This translates into CASSTPGAGGSYGYTF.

This clone showed up just a few times. The chain combines TRBV4-1 with TRBJ1-6, with 7 bases matching TRBD1. Germline V gene sequence: CDR1 MGHRA, CDR2 YSYEKL. CDR3 size: 15 residues. J was trimmed by 8 bases and V by 4 bases; bases with no gene match: 8. For the CDR3, the DNA is TGCGCCAGCAGCCCGTCCCGAGACAGGGATTCACCCCTCCACTTT. This translates into CASSPSRDRDSPLHF.

The chain recombines TRBV27 with TRBJ2-4, with D perhaps matching TRBD1 or TRBD2 (5 bases each). Germline V lookup: CDR1 MNHEY, CDR2 SMNVEV (reference sequence). The CDR3 is made up of 14 amino acids. Trimming shortened V by 8 bases and J by 3 bases, and 14 bases separated the two germline ends. In DNA, the CDR3 is TGTGCCAGCTGGGGGTGGAAGAGCAAAAACATTCAGTACTTC. This translates into CASWGWKSKNIQYF.

V gene TRBV29-1 combines with J gene TRBJ1-4, with a tentative D call TRBD1 (5 bases). This CDR3 is 14 amino acids long. The V end lost 7 bases, the J end lost 5 bases, and 17 bases lay between the germline ends. Germline CDR1 is SQVTM and CDR2 is ANQGSEA. The CDR3 region has the DNA TGCAGCGGGGACGGGGACGAAAGAAATGAAAAACTGTTTTTT. Amino acids: CSGDGDERNEKLFF.

This clone came up a few times. The chain combines TRBV19 with TRBJ2-1; the match to TRBD2 covers 11 bases. This CDR3 has 19 amino acids. V trimming: 5 bases; J trimming: 0 bases; junction bases outside the gene matches: 12. Germline V gene lookup returns CDR1 LNHDA and CDR2 SQIVND (reference sequence). CDR3 region: CASSARGLAVVSSYNEQFF. DNA of the CDR3: TGTGCCAGTAGTGCCCGGGGACTAGCGGTTGTAAGCTCCTACAATGAGCAGTTCTTC.